This T cell receptor beta chain was captured by sequencing in a study of Ad26.COV2.S vaccination and SARS-CoV-2 variants (dated by TCRdb to about 2021). About the full investigation: Donors in the vaccine arm were drawn from COV1001, a multicentre, randomized, double-blind, placebo-controlled phase I-IIa trial testing Ad26.COV2.S in healthy adults. Ad26.COV2.S was administered intramuscularly at 5 x 10^10 or 1 x 10^11 viral particles, either as a single shot or as two shots given 56 days apart. Sequencing of the TCRbeta repertoire served to evaluate the specificity and breadth of SARS-CoV-2-reactive T cell receptors following Ad26.COV2.S vaccination. A total of around 32 samples were included in the TCR-sequenced set, comprising about 20 Ad26.COV2.S vaccine recipients, 5 placebo recipients and 8 SARS-CoV-2 convalescent individuals. Participants in the trial were split at random into five groups of five each, receiving low-dose or high-dose Ad26.COV2.S once or twice, or else placebo on both occasions. Blinding of investigators to trial group allocation was maintained during experiments and outcome assessment.

Of note for this clone: The antigen it recognizes is unknown. Base qualities are not recorded, but no much larger clone differs from it by a single base.

Spanning cysteine to phenylalanine, the CDR3 consists of 12 amino acids. Here the CDR3 DNA is all that survives: 36 bases in frame from base 1. Between the V and J ends, shortened by 6 bases and 7 bases respectively, the junction contains 12 bases. Results the study describes overall, beyond this receptor: After vaccination, substantial breadth of spike-specific CD8+ and CD4+ T cell responses was reported. According to the authors, total T cell responses may have been underestimated by the TCR breadth and depth analyses. Higher spike-specific TCR breadth was observed in Ad26.COV2.S recipients than in placebo recipients (P = 0.0014). Vaccine and placebo recipients had comparable non-spike TCR breadth, which fits with the vaccine containing only spike. The study was not powered for comparison of responses between vaccine doses or regimens.

The sample's treatment or condition label is to be understood as: around 19 received Ad26.COV2.S at low or high dose, single or two shots; roughly 5 received placebo; per-sample allocation not given. Repertoires of vaccine and placebo recipients were sequenced from samples collected on day 63 after the first injection. Between 29 July and 7 August 2020, Cohort 1b enrolled some 25 adults aged 18-55 years at one site in Boston, USA. Ad26.COV2.S consisted of a replication-incompetent adenovirus type 26 vector by which a prefusion-stabilized SARS-CoV-2 spike protein from the original Wuhan strain was expressed. TCRbeta CDR3 regions were sequenced with the immunoSEQ Assay. After extraction, genomic DNA underwent amplification by bias-controlled multiplex PCR, followed by high-throughput sequencing. Turning to the authors' computational methods: To quantify the absolute abundance of every unique TCRbeta CDR3 region, sequences were collapsed and filtered. T cell fraction was estimated by normalizing TCRbeta template counts to usable DNA, with usable DNA measured through amplification of reference genes found in all nucleated cells. Repertoire TCRs were annotated as SARS-CoV-2-specific by exact matching of V gene, CDR3 amino acid sequence and J gene to a known reactive TCR set. The reference SARS-CoV-2 TCR set was derived from MIRA and filtered for enrichment in COVID-19-positive ImmuneCODE repertoires, a step that removed public or cross-reactive TCRs. Using the MIRA antigens, annotated TCRs were further analysed by specific ORF or by position within an ORF. Depth was the summed frequency of annotated unique rearrangements, while breadth was defined as annotated unique rearrangements over total unique productive rearrangements. Group comparisons of TCR breadth used two-sided Wilcoxon rank-sum tests. As stored in TCRdb, this immuneACCESS dataset retains in-frame rearrangements with V and J assigned. A fraction of the clones does not appear; measured against another copy, unresolved V genes explain less than half of the discrepancy, and the remainder lacks a known reason. For V, J and clone size, that table is used; D and trimming come from the DNA. In all, the sample holds about 350,000 clones, and about 85% of those were seen once. Around 3% of the sample is in the top ten clones.

This chain joins TRBV12-3 or TRBV12-4 to TRBJ1-2; the D gene remains uncertain. Sequencing used peripheral blood, obtained in a trial of Ad26.COV2.S vaccine versus placebo. This receptor was identified in a person between 18 and 59 years old who received the Ad26.COV2.S COVID-19 vaccine or a placebo. Here is the DNA: TGTGCCAGCAGCCCTAGAAGGGTTGGCTACACCTTC. The encoded protein is CASSPRRVGYTF.